This T cell receptor beta chain comes out of a study of metastatic and nonmetastatic thyroid tumors. On the study more broadly: Peripheral blood and tumor or nodule samples from malignant and benign thyroid patients were compared. Study-level findings and limits: Relative to benign nodules, malignant thyroid tumors were reportedly characterized by significantly elevated TCR beta diversity in blood and tumor.

This clone was seen repeatedly, ten times or more. Its antigen is unidentified. This sample includes further DNA sequences coding for the same CDR3. Nobody among the patients had been given any treatment before thyroid surgery. The CDR3 has 14 amino acids. V lost 3 bases and J 4 bases, leaving 15 bases between the germline ends. Per germline, CDR1 DFQATT and CDR2 SNEGSKA (reference sequence). As originally analysed: Across clinicopathological groups, CDR3 differences served as the basis for building a distant-metastasis classifier for papillary thyroid cancer. TCRdb redid the clone calls on the PCR reads using MiXCR. It is TCRdb's table, rather than the study itself, that gives the V and J calls and clone size. The sample carries tens of thousands of clones, around an eighth recorded once.

This chain joins TRBV20-1 and TRBJ2-5, with D maybe TRBD1 (5 bases). This receptor was identified in a female donor with papillary thyroid cancer or a benign thyroid nodule (not recorded which). Some clones in this sample may be carry-over from other donors' samples. The sample comprised tumor tissue. Written as DNA, the CDR3 is TGCAGTGCTAGTAGCAGCCAAAGGGGAGAGACCCAGTACTTC. It translates to CSASSSQRGETQYF.